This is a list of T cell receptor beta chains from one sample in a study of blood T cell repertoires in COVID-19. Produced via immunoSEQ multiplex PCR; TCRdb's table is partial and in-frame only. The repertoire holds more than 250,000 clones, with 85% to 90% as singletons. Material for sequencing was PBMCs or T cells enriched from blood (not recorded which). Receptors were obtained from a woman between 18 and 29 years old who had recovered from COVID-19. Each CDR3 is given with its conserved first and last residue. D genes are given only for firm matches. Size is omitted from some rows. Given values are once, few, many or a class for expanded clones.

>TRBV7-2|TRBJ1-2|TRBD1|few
TGTGCCAGCAGACCCTACGGACAGGCCGGGGACTATGGCTACACCTTC
CASRPYGQAGDYGYTF
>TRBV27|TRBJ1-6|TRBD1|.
TGTGCCAGCAGTTTATACTCGACAGGGGCCAGCTCCTATAATTCACCCCTCCACTTT
CASSLYSTGASSYNSPLHF
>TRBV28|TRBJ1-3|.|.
TGTGCCAGCAGGGACTTTCTGTCCTCTGGAAACACCATATATTTT
CASRDFLSSGNTIYF
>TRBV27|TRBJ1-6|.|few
TGTGCCAGCAGTTTATCGCTCAGGGAGGGCACCCTCCACTTT
CASSLSLREGTLHF
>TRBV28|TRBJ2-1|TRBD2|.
TGTGCCAGCAGTTTGACTAGCGGGAGGAATGAGCAGTTCTTC
CASSLTSGRNEQFF
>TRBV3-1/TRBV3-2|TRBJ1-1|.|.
TGTGCCAGCAGCCCACCTTTCACGGGCACTGAAGCTTTCTTT
CASSPPFTGTEAFF
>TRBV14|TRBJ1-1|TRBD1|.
TGTGCCAGCAGTAAAGGACAGGGGAACACTGAAGCTTTCTTT
CASSKGQGNTEAFF
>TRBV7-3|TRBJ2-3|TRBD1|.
TGTGCCAGCAGAGGGACAGGGGTGGCAGATACGCAGTATTTT
CASRGTGVADTQYF
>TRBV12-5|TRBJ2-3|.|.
TGTGCTAGTGGTTTGGTACTCAGCGGGTCGGCTGGGGGAGATACGCAGTATTTT
CASGLVLSGSAGGDTQYF
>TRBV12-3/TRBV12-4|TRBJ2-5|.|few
TGTGCCAGCAGTTTAGGGCATCAAGAGACCCAGTACTTC
CASSLGHQETQYF
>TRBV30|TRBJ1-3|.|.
TGTGCCTGGACAGGGGCGGGGGGGAACACCATATATTTT
CAWTGAGGNTIYF
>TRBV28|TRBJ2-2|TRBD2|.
TGTGCCAGCAGTATTGCTAGCGGGAGGGTTACCGGGGAGCTGTTTTTT
CASSIASGRVTGELFF
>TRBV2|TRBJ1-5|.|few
TGTGCCAGCAGTCTAATGACAGGAACACTGCATTTT
CASSLMTGTLHF
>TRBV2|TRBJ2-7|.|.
TGTGCCAGCAGTGAAGACAGCCTATACGAGCAGTACTTC
CASSEDSLYEQYF
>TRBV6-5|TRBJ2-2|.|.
TGTGCCAGCAGTTACTCGAGATCCGGGGAGCTGTTTTTT
CASSYSRSGELFF
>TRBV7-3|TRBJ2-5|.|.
TGTGCCAGCAGCGCGGGACAGCAAGAGACCCAGTACTTC
CASSAGQQETQYF
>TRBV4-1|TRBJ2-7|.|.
TGCGCCAGCAGCCCAGACAGCTCCTACGAGCAGTACTTC
CASSPDSSYEQYF
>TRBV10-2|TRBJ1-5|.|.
TGCGCCAGCAGTGACGGGCAGGGGAGTCAGCCCCAGCATTTT
CASSDGQGSQPQHF
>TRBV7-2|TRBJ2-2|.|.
TGTGCCAGCAAGGCGATCCGGGCCGGGGAGCTGTTTTTT
CASKAIRAGELFF
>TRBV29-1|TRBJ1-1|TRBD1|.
TGCAGCGCCTGGACAGGGGGGAACACTGAAGCTTTCTTT
CSAWTGGNTEAFF
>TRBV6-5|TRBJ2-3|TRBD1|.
TGTGCCAGCAGTTCCCGGGACAGGGTCCTAACGCAGTATTTT
CASSSRDRVLTQYF
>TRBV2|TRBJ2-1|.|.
TGTGCCAGCAGTGCCGGATACGACCTAGACAATGAGCAGTTCTTC
CASSAGYDLDNEQFF
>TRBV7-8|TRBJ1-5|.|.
TGTGCCAGCAGCTTAATTGTCGGCGGATTGAATCAGCCCCAGCATTTT
CASSLIVGGLNQPQHF
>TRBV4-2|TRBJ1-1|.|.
TGTGCCAGCAGCCGCATGGCGGATATGAACACTGAAGCTTTCTTT
CASSRMADMNTEAFF
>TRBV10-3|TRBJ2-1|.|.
TGTGCCATCAGTGACGGGAGCTCCTACAATGAGCAGTTCTTC
CAISDGSSYNEQFF
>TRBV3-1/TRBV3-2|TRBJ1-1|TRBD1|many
TGTGCCAGCAGCCAAGGACAGGGGGCTTACACTGAAGCTTTCTTT
CASSQGQGAYTEAFF
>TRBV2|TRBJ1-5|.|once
TGTGCCAGCAGCGCGGGACCCCCTAAGGTGCCCCAGCATTTT
CASSAGPPKVPQHF
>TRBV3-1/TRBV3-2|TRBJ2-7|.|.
TGTGCCAGCAGCCAAGCCCAGGCCTCCTCCTACGAGCAGTACTTC
CASSQAQASSYEQYF
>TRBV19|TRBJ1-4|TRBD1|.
TGTGCCAGTACCGGGACAGGGAGGCAAAAACTGTTTTTT
CASTGTGRQKLFF
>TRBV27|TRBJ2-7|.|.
TGTGCCAGCAGACTGACAGCAAGCTACGAGCAGTACTTC
CASRLTASYEQYF
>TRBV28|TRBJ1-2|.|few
TGTGCCAGCGGTCAGGGGCTGAGCGACTATGGCTACACCTTC
CASGQGLSDYGYTF
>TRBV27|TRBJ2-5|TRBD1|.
TGTGCCAGCAGTCAGAGAGGGGGCGTGAGGGAGACCCAGTACTTC
CASSQRGGVRETQYF
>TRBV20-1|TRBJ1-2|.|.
TGCAGTGCTCTTGCGGGGAATGGCTACACCTTC
CSALAGNGYTF
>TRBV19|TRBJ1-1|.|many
TGTGCCAGTAGTAGGAGAAACACTGAAGCTTTCTTT
CASSRRNTEAFF
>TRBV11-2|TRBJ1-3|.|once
TGTGCCAGCAGCTTATCTCCGGGGAGTGGAAACACCATATATTTT
CASSLSPGSGNTIYF
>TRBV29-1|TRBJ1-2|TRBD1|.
TGCAGCGTTGGGACAGGCGAGGGGATGATTTATGGCTACACCTTC
CSVGTGEGMIYGYTF
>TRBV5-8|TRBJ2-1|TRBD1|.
TGTGCCAGCAGCTTGGACAGGGGGCCTTACAATGAGCAGTTCTTC
CASSLDRGPYNEQFF
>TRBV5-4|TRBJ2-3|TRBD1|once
TGTGCCAGCAGCTTGGCGGGACAGCTTTTTAGCACAGATACGCAGTATTTT
CASSLAGQLFSTDTQYF
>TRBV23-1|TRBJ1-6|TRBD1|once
TGCGCCAGCAGTCACCCGGGACAGCTTTATAATTCACCCCTCCACTTT
CASSHPGQLYNSPLHF
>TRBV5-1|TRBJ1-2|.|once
TGCGCCAGCGGAGTGCCGGGACACCCCTATGGCTACACCTTC
CASGVPGHPYGYTF
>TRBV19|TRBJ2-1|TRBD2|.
TGTGCCAGTAGTATTTCAGCGGGAGATACCTACAATGAGCAGTTCTTC
CASSISAGDTYNEQFF
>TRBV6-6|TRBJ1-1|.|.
TGTGCCAGCACCAAGGGTGACAGTCGTTTGAACACTGAAGCTTTCTTT
CASTKGDSRLNTEAFF